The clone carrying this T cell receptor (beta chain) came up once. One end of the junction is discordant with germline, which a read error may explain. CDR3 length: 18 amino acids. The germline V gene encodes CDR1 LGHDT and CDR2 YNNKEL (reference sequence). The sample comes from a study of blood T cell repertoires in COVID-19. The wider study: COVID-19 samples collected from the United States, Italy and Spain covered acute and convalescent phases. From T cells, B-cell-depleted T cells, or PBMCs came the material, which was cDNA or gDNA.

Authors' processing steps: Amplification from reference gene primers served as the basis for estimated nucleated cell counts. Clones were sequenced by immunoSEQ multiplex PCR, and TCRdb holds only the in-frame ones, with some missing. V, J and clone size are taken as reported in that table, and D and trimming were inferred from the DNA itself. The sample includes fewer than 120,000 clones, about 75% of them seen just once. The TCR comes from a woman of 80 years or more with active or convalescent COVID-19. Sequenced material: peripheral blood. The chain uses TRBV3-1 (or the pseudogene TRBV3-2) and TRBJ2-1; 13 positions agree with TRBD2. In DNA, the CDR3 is TGTGCCAGCACCCAAGAGCCGGGACTAGCGGGAAGTTACAATGAGCAGTTCTTC. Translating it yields CASTQEPGLAGSYNEQFF.